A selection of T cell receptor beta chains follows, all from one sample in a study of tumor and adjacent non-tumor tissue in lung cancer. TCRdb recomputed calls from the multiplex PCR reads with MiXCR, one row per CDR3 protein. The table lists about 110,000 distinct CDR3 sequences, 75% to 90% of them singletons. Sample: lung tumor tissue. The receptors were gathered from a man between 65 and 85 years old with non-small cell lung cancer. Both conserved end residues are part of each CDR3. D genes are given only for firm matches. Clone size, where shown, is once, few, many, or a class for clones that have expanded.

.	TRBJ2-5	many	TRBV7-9	CASSLPNGETQYF	TGTGCCAGCAGCCTCCCCAACGGGGAGACCCAGTACTTC
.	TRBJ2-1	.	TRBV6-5	CATSSSGVGFEQFF	TGTGCCACCTCCTCTAGTGGGGTTGGGTTTGAGCAGTTCTTC
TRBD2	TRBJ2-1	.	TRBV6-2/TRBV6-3	CASSPGLGITNEQFF	TGTGCTAGCAGTCCGGGACTAGGCATTACCAATGAGCAGTTTTTC
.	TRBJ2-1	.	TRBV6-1	CASSGPRELTYNEQSF	TGTGCCAGCAGTGGTCCCCGCGAGTTAACCTACAATGAGCAGTCCTTC
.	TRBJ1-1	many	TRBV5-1	CASSYPGVAEAFF	TGCGCCAGCAGCTATCCAGGGGTCGCTGAAGCTTTCTTT
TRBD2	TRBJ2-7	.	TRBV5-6	CASSPTLAGDPGNYEQHF	TGTGCCAGCAGCCCGACACTAGCGGGAGACCCGGGTAACTACGAGCAGCACTTT
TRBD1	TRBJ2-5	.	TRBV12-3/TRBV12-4	CARRGLAGVVEIQYF	TGTGCCAGGAGGGGGCTAGCTGGAGTGGTGGAGATCCAGTACTTC
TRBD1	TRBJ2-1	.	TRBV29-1	CSGETGNWEQFF	TGCAGCGGGGAGACAGGGAATTGGGAGCAGTTCTTC
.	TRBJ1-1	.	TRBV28	CASCLWTSYYTEAFF	TGTGCCAGCTGTTTATGGACCAGTTACTACACTGAAGCTTTCTTT
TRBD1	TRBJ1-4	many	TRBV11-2	CASSLLRGQGTNEKLFF	TGTGCCAGCAGCTTGTTGAGGGGACAGGGAACTAATGAAAAACTGTTTTTT
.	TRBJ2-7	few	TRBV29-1	CRVRRGTSYEQYF	TGCCGCGTGCGACGGGGGACCTCCTACGAGCAGTATTTC
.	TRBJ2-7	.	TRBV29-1	CSVRDATYVEYF	TGCAGCGTGAGGGACGCCACCTACGTGGAGTACTTC
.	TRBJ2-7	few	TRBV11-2	CASSPPAGTSTYEQYF	TGTGCCAGCAGCCCCCCCGCCGGTACATCAACCTACGAGCAGTACTTT